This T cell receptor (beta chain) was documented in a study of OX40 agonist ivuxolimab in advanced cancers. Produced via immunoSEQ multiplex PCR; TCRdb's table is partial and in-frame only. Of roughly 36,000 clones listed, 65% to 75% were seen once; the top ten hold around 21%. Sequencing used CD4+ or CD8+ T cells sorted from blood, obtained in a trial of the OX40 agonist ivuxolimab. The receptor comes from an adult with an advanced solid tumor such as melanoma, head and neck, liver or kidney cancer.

Here the CDR3 DNA reads TGTGCCAGCAGCTTACAGACTAGCTACGAGCAGTACTTC. Amino acid sequence: CASSLQTSYEQYF. V gene TRBV11-2 combines with J gene TRBJ2-7; D is perhaps TRBD2 (6 bases). Germline loops: CDR1 SGHAT, CDR2 FQNNGV. The CDR3 loop spans 13 amino acids. The V end was cut by 2 bases, the J end by 3 bases, with 8 bases between.